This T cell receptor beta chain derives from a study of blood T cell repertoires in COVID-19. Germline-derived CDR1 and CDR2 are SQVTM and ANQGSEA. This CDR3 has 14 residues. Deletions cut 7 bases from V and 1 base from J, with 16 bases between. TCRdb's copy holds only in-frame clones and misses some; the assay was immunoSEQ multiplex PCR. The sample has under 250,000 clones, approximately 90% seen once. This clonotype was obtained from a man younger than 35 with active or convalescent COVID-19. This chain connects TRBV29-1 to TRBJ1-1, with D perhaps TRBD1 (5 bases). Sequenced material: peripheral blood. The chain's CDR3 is CSAGGKGKNTEAFF. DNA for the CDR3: TGCAGCGCAGGTGGGAAGGGGAAGAACACTGAAGCTTTCTTT.